Listed here is a single TCR beta chain. As handled by the study authors: The assay estimated nucleated cells by amplifying reference gene primers. Assay used: immunoSEQ multiplex PCR; TCRdb lists only in-frame clones, some missing. From that table come the V and J calls and clone size; the DNA was used to work out D and trimming. In the table there are around 230,000 clones, approximately 86% of which are singletons. Trimming removed 4 bases from V and 2 bases from J; junction bases left unmatched: 5. In germline, CDR1 is SGHRS, CDR2 YFSETQ. CDR3 length: 15 residues. The data belong to a study of blood T cell repertoires in COVID-19.

The chain links TRBV5-1 to TRBJ2-1; 8 positions match TRBD2. This clonotype was sampled from a man aged 40-49 years with acute or convalescent COVID-19. The sample consisted of peripheral blood. The CDR3: CASSQSGGTYNEQFF. The CDR3 DNA reads as TGCGCCAGCAGCCAGAGCGGGGGCACCTACAATGAGCAGTTCTTC.